The TCR beta chain described here comes from a study of glioma-infiltrating T cells (dated by TCRdb to the mid-2010s). About the study as a whole: TCR alpha- and beta-chain repertoires were sequenced from glioma tissue, non-neoplastic brain tissue and matched peripheral blood mononuclear cells. Each tissue-infiltrating repertoire was compared with the same patient's peripheral blood repertoire to measure divergence between tissue and blood T-cell populations. The paired cohort was made up of three low-grade glioma patients, several primary glioblastoma patients and three non-glioma patients who contributed non-neoplastic brain tissue.

TCR alpha and beta CDR3 regions were amplified with the iRepertoire nested amplicon-rescue multiplex PCR (arm-PCR) platform from RNA. The input for one-step reverse transcription and amplification was roughly 90-450 ng of either tissue mRNA or PBMC total RNA. Following bead purification, Illumina adapters were added by a secondary multiplex PCR, and the libraries were gel-purified between 200 and 400 bp. The libraries contained internal 6-nucleotide barcodes that were used for demultiplexing. Sequencing of libraries was performed on an Illumina MiSeq with 2x220 or 2x250 nucleotide paired-end reads. Processing in the source paper ran as follows. FLASH 1.2.11 was used to merge paired reads, and BWA-MEM then aligned the reads to the GRCh37 human genome before TRA and TRB reads were extracted. For V and J assignment, an IMGT-derived reference of cassette sequences and CDR3 motifs that included pseudogenes was used. Three-frame translation of reads was performed, and productive CDR3s were defined as those with a C...FGXG motif and no stop codons. A clonotype was defined as a unique combination of a V-J cassette pair and a CDR3 amino acid sequence. Reads were filtered by Hamming distance, thresholded by each sample's sequence error rate in mapped regions. The public reads were quality trimmed at Q25 with fastp and then assembled into clones with MiXCR by TCRdb, keeping productive beta chains. Identical CDR3 proteins give one entry, which carries the most common genes and DNA. The authors' filters were not applied to this entry. Within this sample are approximately 100,000 distinct CDR3 sequences, with 25% to 30% of them counted one time only. In total, the top ten clones hold approximately 43% of the sample.

Findings and caveats that apply to the study as a whole: VJ-independent divergence between tissue and blood was below expectation in non-neoplastic patients but above expectation in all gliomas, especially low-grade gliomas. Tissue and blood shared very few CDR3 sequences, a result attributed to high CDR3 diversity and limited sampling. Small numbers underpinned the group comparisons: under ten glioblastoma patients, three low-grade glioma patients and three non-neoplastic patients.

Regarding this clonotype: What this receptor recognizes is not known. A much larger clone sits a single nucleotide away, making a read error possible. Because the CDR3 is missing its conserved closing phenylalanine or tryptophan, this is likely a read error.

The germline ends are 13 bases apart after V is trimmed by 6 bases and J by 1 base. A total of 14 residues make up the CDR3, ends included. The DNA shown is the 42-base CDR3, in frame from base 1. CDR1 and CDR2 are drawn from the germline V gene: SGHDN, FVKESK. This chain joins TRBV14 to TRBJ2-7, and TRBD1 may be the D gene, going by 5 matching bases. The sample taken for sequencing was glioma tissue, nonneoplastic brain tissue, or PBMCs (not recorded which). The clonotype originates from a human donor with low-grade glioma or glioblastoma, undergoing nonglioma brain surgery, or in good health (not recorded which). The CDR3: CASRAGSNSYEQYL. The DNA sequence follows: TGTGCCAGCAGAGCAGGGTCGAATTCCTACGAGCAGTACCTC.